These 3 T cell receptor beta chains came from one sample sequenced in a study of blood T cell repertoires in COVID-19. Sequenced by immunoSEQ multiplex PCR; TCRdb stores in-frame clones only, minus some. The top ten hold roughly 40% of the sample, which has about 12,000 clones, roughly 80% seen once. Sequenced sample: peripheral blood. The receptors come from an elderly man with acute or convalescent COVID-19.

The chain is built from TRBV18 and TRBJ1-1; no clear D gene. V was pared by 4 bases and J by 1 base, with 10 bases between. The CDR3 runs to 14 residues. Germline lookup yields CDR1 KGHSH and CDR2 LQKENI. The CDR3 DNA is TGTGCCAGCTCACACTACGGGGAGAACACTGAAGCTTTCTTT. It translates to CASSHYGENTEAFF.

This clone occurred once. Other DNA sequences in this specimen translate into the identical CDR3. This chain connects TRBV4-1 to TRBJ2-1, with D possibly being TRBD2 (6 bases). Trimming cost V 0 bases and J 4 bases, with 10 bases left between them. This CDR3 is 15 amino acids long. CDR1 is MGHRA and CDR2 is YSYEKL in the germline V gene. The DNA of the CDR3 is TGCGCCAGCAGCCAAGATCGCGGGGTTTACAATGAGCAGTTCTTC. Residues: CASSQDRGVYNEQFF.

The gene calls are TRBV6-5 and TRBJ1-1, with 8 bases lining up with TRBD1. The germline V gene encodes CDR1 MNHEY and CDR2 SVGAGI. The CDR3 is 15 residues long. The V segment lost 4 bases and the J segment 3 bases; nucleotides outside the gene matches: 7. The CDR3 DNA follows: TGTGCCAGCAGTTTCGGACAGGGTGGCCACACTGAAGCTTTCTTT. Translation: CASSFGQGGHTEAFF.